This T cell receptor beta chain was observed in a study of T cells in women clearing cervical HPV infection. For the study at large: HLA type could not be excluded as a confounder. Overall study findings and caveats: CIN3+ cases had significantly higher TCR richness than controls; evenness did not differ. TRBV6-7 abundance was lower in cases than controls (roughly 0.12% versus 0.15%).

Repertoires were generated with immunoSEQ multiplex PCR, while TCRdb's copy carries only in-frame clones and drops some. The sample table sets out 22,000 or so clones. A remark on this clone: The antigen is not known. The read comes to an end 3 residues before the CDR3 does, leaving the germline J gene to fill in the end.

The CDR3 sequence is 16 residues long. J gave up 6 bases and V 3 bases, and 11 bases lay outside the gene matches. CDR1 DFQATT and CDR2 SNEGSKA come from the germline V gene (reference sequence). The sample consisted of blood buffy coat. The sequence was collected from a woman aged 18-69 years with a cervical HPV16 infection that either progressed to CIN3+ or cleared (not recorded which). This chain links TRBV20-1 with TRBJ1-5, with TRBD1 identical over 10 bases. The part of the CDR3 DNA that was read is TGCAGTGCTAGCCCCAAGACAGGGGGCGGAGGTCAGCCC. Encoded protein: CSASPKTGGGGQP. The whole CDR3 region reads CSASPKTGGGGQPQHF.